Listed here are 30 T cell receptor beta chains from one sample, sequenced in a study of beta chain features in type 1 diabetes. Points from the study as a whole: Type 1 diabetes patients had TCRB CDR3s that were shorter (moderately but significantly so) in all four CD4+ subsets.

The sequenced template was cDNA made from the entire isolated RNA. The method was immunoSEQ multiplex PCR; TCRdb's version includes in-frame clones alone and lacks a portion of them. The table shows 330,000 or so clones, with roughly 12% occurring only once. Which antigens these TCRs recognize remains unknown. The sequencing input was naive CD4+ T cells from blood. The receptor set was obtained from a woman under 30 with type 1 diabetes.

The chain joins TRBV5-6 to TRBJ2-1, with TRBD1 identical over 8 bases. CDR1 and CDR2 from the germline V gene are SGHDT and YYEEEE. With 2 bases clipped from V and 2 bases from J, the junction kept 3 bases outside the gene matches. This CDR3 contains 15 residues. CDR3 sequence: CASSFDRGTYNEQFF. CDR3 nucleotides: TGTGCCAGCAGCTTTGACAGGGGCACCTACAATGAGCAGTTCTTC.

V and J are TRBV6-5 and TRBJ2-6; 7 positions match TRBD1. V lost 4 bases to trimming and J lost 2 bases; unmatched junction nucleotides: 2. The CDR3 totals 15 residues. In germline, CDR1 is MNHEY, CDR2 SVGAGI. CDR3 sequence: CASSSTGAGANVLTF. The CDR3 region has the DNA TGTGCCAGCAGTTCCACAGGGGCTGGGGCCAACGTCCTGACTTTC.

The genes are TRBV9 and TRBJ2-5; a weak D match, TRBD2 (6 bases). The germline CDR1 and CDR2 sequences are SGDLS and YYNGEE. This CDR3 region has 14 residues. The V end lost 0 bases, the J end lost 5 bases, and 11 bases lay between the germline ends. The CDR3 spells CASSVAGGGETQYF. The CDR3 DNA reads as TGTGCCAGCAGCGTAGCCGGGGGTGGGGAGACCCAGTACTTC. Full variable domain (rest looked up from reference TRBV9 and TRBJ2-5): DSGVTQTPKHLITATGQRVTLRCSPRSGDLSVYWYQQSLDQGLQFLIQYYNGEERAKGNILERFSAQQFPDLHSELNLSSLELGDSALYFCASSVAGGGETQYFGPGTRLLVL.

A few counts support this clone. This chain joins TRBV5-6 and TRBJ1-5; D is ambiguous. CDR3 length equals 15 residues. Trimming took 4 bases from V and 2 from J, leaving 13 bases between them. Germline V CDR1 and CDR2: SGHDT, YYEEEE. CDR3 loop: CASSDRSSGNQPQHF. In DNA, the CDR3 is TGTGCCAGCAGCGATCGCAGTTCTGGCAATCAGCCCCAGCATTTT. Supplemented by reference TRBV5-6 and TRBJ1-5, the full variable domain reads DAGVTQSPTHLIKTRGQQVTLRCSPKSGHDTVSWYQQALGQGPQFIFQYYEEEERQRGNFPDRFSGHQFPNYSSELNVNALLLGDSALYLCASSDRSSGNQPQHFGDGTRLSIL.

This clone was counted a few times. V is TRBV19 and J is TRBJ2-7; D is unclear. The CDR3 contains 14 residues. Trimming shortened V by 5 bases and J by 3 bases, and 14 bases separated the two germline ends. CDR1 LNHDA and CDR2 SQIVND come from the germline V gene (reference sequence). The CDR3 coding sequence is TGTGCCAGTAGTTCAATCGACAAGCACTACGAGCAGTACTTC. It translates to CASSSIDKHYEQYF.

The chain joins TRBV4-3 to TRBJ2-1; 15 bases are shared with TRBD2. In germline, CDR1 is LGHNA, CDR2 YSLEER. This CDR3 has 19 amino acids. V lost 4 bases to trimming and J lost 1 base; unmatched junction nucleotides: 8. CDR3 in DNA: TGCGCCAGCAGCCTAGGGACTAGCGGGAGGCTTAGGTCCTACAATGAGCAGTTCTTC. Its protein product is CASSLGTSGRLRSYNEQFF.

The CDR3 DNA is TGCGCCAGCAGCCAAGATATTAATAGGGGTAGCGGTACCTACAATGAGCAGTTCTTC. Translated, it gives CASSQDINRGSGTYNEQFF. The chain has TRBV4-1 and TRBJ2-1; a possible D gene is TRBD2 (6 bases). The length of the CDR3 is 19 residues. V lost 0 bases and J lost 2, with 20 bases in between. Germline CDR1 is MGHRA and CDR2 is YSYEKL.

This chain joins TRBV7-2 and TRBJ2-7, with D maybe TRBD1 (5 bases). The CDR3 extends over 15 amino acids. V was shortened by 2 bases and J by 7 bases, with 18 bases between the two germline ends. Looked up from germline, CDR1 is SGHTA and CDR2 is FQGNSA. CDR3 loop: CASSLSQVRAREQYF. The CDR3 bases are TGTGCCAGCAGCTTAAGTCAAGTCAGGGCGAGAGAGCAGTACTTC.

The rearrangement joins TRBV4-3 to TRBJ2-5; D is uncertain. V gave up 1 base and J gave up 5 bases, with 8 bases separating them. CDR1 is LGHNA and CDR2 is YSLEER in the germline V gene. This CDR3 contains 13 residues. The CDR3 region is CASSQAGAETQYF. The CDR3 bases are TGCGCCAGCAGCCAAGCAGGCGCGGAGACCCAGTACTTC.

This clone has a single count. The chain employs TRBV19 and TRBJ2-5; 10 bases line up with TRBD2. V lost 3 bases and J lost 5; bases outside the gene matches: 12. Germline lookup yields CDR1 LNHDA and CDR2 SQIVND (reference sequence). CDR3 length: 17 amino acids. CDR3: CASSIGLADNTIETQYF. The CDR3 DNA reads as TGTGCCAGTAGTATCGGACTAGCGGATAACACTATCGAGACCCAGTACTTC.

Of note for this clone: This sample includes further DNA sequences coding for the same CDR3. The V gene is TRBV4-3, the J gene TRBJ2-6; D uncertain. CDR1 is LGHNA, CDR2 YSLEER, per germline. The germline V and J ends were trimmed by 1 base and 1 base, with 5 bases remaining between them. This CDR3 comprises 15 residues. CDR3 DNA: TGCGCCAGCAGCCAAGCCGGGTCTGGGGCCAACGTCCTGACTTTC. Translated: CASSQAGSGANVLTF.

This sequence joins TRBV30 and TRBJ1-2, with TRBD1 matching 8 bases. The CDR3 is 14 residues long. The J segment lost 6 bases and the V segment lost 4 bases, leaving 10 bases of the junction unmatched. Germline assignment: CDR1 GTSNPN and CDR2 SVGIG (reference sequence). The CDR3: CAWNLNRGSNGYTF. The DNA of the CDR3 is TGTGCCTGGAACCTTAACAGGGGGAGCAATGGCTACACCTTC.

The CDR3: CASSVTSVAYEQYF. The CDR3, as DNA: TGTGCCAGCAGCGTAACTAGCGTAGCCTACGAGCAGTACTTC. The genes are TRBV7-9 and TRBJ2-7; 7 bases line up with TRBD2. The CDR3 extends over 14 amino acids. The V gene's germline CDR1 is SEHNR and CDR2 FQNEAQ (reference sequence). The J segment lost 2 bases and the V segment lost 5 bases, leaving 6 bases of the junction unmatched.

This clone was seen a handful of times. The chain is built from TRBV29-1 and TRBJ1-2; TRBD1 matches 9 bases. The germline V gene has CDR1 SQVTM and CDR2 ANQGSEA. The CDR3 contains 12 residues. V lost 3 bases, J lost 7 bases, and 3 bases stayed unmatched. The CDR3 DNA follows: TGCAGCGTTGATCGGACAGGGGCTGGCTACACCTTC. Residues: CSVDRTGAGYTF.

This clone was recorded a few times. The CDR3 is CASSLGRSDTQYF. The CDR3 DNA reads TGTGCCAGCAGCTTAGGCAGATCAGATACGCAGTATTTT. The rearrangement links TRBV7-2 to TRBJ2-3; D is ambiguous. With 1 base removed from V and 4 bases from J, the gap between germline ends came to 6 bases. The V gene's germline CDR1 is SGHTA and CDR2 FQGNSA. The CDR3 has 13 residues.

This clone was recorded only once. This chain uses TRBV7-2 with TRBJ1-5; 9 bases are shared with TRBD1. This CDR3 spans 15 amino acids. J lost 2 bases, V lost 5 bases, and 4 bases had no gene match. Germline V gene sequence: CDR1 SGHTA, CDR2 FQGNSA. As DNA, the CDR3 is TGTGCCAGCAGCCTTACAGGGGGCGGCAATCAGCCCCAGCATTTT. Translated, it gives CASSLTGGGNQPQHF. Looking up the rest from reference TRBV7-2 and TRBJ1-5 gives the full variable domain: GAGVSQSPSNKVTEKGKDVELRCDPISGHTALYWYRQSLGQGLEFLIYFQGNSAPDKSGLPSDRFSAERTGGSVSTLTIQRTQQEDSAVYLCASSLTGGGNQPQHFGDGTRLSIL.

V usage is TRBV21-1 and J usage is TRBJ2-1; the DNA was not compared with TRBD2, the D call given in the table. TRBV21-1 has pseudogene status. The CDR3 contains 15 residues. CDR3 protein: CASLGGMGRANEQFF. In nucleotides, the CDR3 is TGTGCCAGCCTAGGCGGTATGGGGAGGGCCAATGAGCAGTTCTTC.

The rearrangement links TRBV9 to TRBJ2-1, with 7 bases that match TRBD2. V lost 0 bases, J lost 3 bases, and 3 bases stayed unmatched. The CDR3 runs to 15 residues. Germline CDR1 and CDR2: SGDLS and YYNGEE. The CDR3 region is CASSVGEGSYNEQFF. The DNA for the CDR3 is TGTGCCAGCAGCGTAGGGGAGGGGAGCTACAATGAGCAGTTCTTC.

This rearrangement joins TRBV4-3 to TRBJ2-5; 8 bases align to TRBD1. Germline CDR1 reads LGHNA; CDR2 reads YSLEER. Unmatched junction bases numbered 1, after V lost 3 bases and J lost 4 bases. The CDR3 runs to 13 residues. CDR3 residues: CASSQTGAETQYF. DNA for the CDR3: TGCGCCAGCAGCCAGACAGGGGCAGAGACCCAGTACTTC.

This clone has a handful of counts. The CDR3 nucleotides are TGTGCCAGCTCACCACCGGCCCTGAACACTGAAGCTTTCTTT. Translation: CASSPPALNTEAFF. This chain links TRBV18 with TRBJ1-1; D unresolved. CDR1 is KGHSH and CDR2 is LQKENI in the germline V gene. The CDR3 sequence is 14 residues long. V lost 0 bases and J lost 0, with 5 bases in between.

This clone showed up just a few times. The chain uses TRBV11-2 and TRBJ1-5; D gene uncertain. Trimming took 1 base from V and 0 from J, leaving 7 bases between them. This CDR3 contains 15 residues. CDR1 SGHAT and CDR2 FQNNGV come from the germline V gene. CDR3 loop: CASSLGQASNQPQHF. CDR3 nucleotides: TGTGCCAGCAGCTTAGGGCAGGCTAGCAATCAGCCCCAGCATTTT.

This clone has just a few counts. The chain uses TRBV5-6 and TRBJ2-1; D is perhaps TRBD2 (6 bases). Germline CDR1 is SGHDT and CDR2 is YYEEEE. CDR3 size: 17 residues. V was cut by 6 bases and J by 2 bases, with 21 bases left in between. The CDR3: CASKEGLKTWPYNEQFF. CDR3 in DNA: TGTGCCAGCAAGGAGGGGTTAAAGACCTGGCCCTACAATGAGCAGTTCTTC.

This clone has only a few counts. The chain recombines TRBV16 with TRBJ1-2, with a possible D match to TRBD1 (6 bases). The germline V gene encodes CDR1 KGHSY and CDR2 FQNENV. V gave up 4 bases and J gave up 4 bases, with 10 bases separating them. This CDR3 region has 13 residues. CDR3 loop: CASSRLQGYGYTF. CDR3 sequence (DNA): TGTGCCAGCAGCCGTTTACAGGGCTATGGCTACACCTTC.

The chain recombines TRBV5-1 with TRBJ2-3, with no clear D. The CDR3 loop spans 11 amino acids. V lost 2 bases and J lost 6, with 4 bases in between. The V gene's germline CDR1 is SGHRS and CDR2 YFSETQ. CDR3 in DNA: TGCGCCAGCAGCTTAGAGGATACGCAGTATTTT. Translation gives CASSLEDTQYF.

In this sample, this clone turned up a few times. The rearrangement uses TRBV6-5 and TRBJ2-7; TRBD1 might be the D (6 bases). The ends were cut back, 5 bases at V and 3 bases at J, with 11 bases in the middle. The CDR3 is made up of 13 amino acids. Germline V lookup: CDR1 MNHEY, CDR2 SVGAGI. Here the CDR3 DNA reads TGTGCCAGCAGTCTGGACAGCCTCTACGAGCAGTACTTC. Translated, it gives CASSLDSLYEQYF.

The sample holds a few counts of this clone. The rearrangement links TRBV29-1 to TRBJ2-3; tentatively, D is TRBD2 (5 bases). Germline V gives CDR1 SQVTM, CDR2 ANQGSEA. The CDR3 is made up of 12 amino acids. Trimming cost V 4 bases and J 3 bases, with 8 bases left between them. The CDR3, as DNA: TGCAGCGTTGGGGGAGCTACAGATACGCAGTATTTT. Amino acid sequence: CSVGGATDTQYF.

In its sample, this clone was seen a few times. The V call is TRBV9, the J call TRBJ2-1, with 8 positions matching TRBD1. There are 14 residues in the CDR3. CDR1 and CDR2 from the germline V gene are SGDLS and YYNGEE. V was pared by 3 bases and J by 4 bases, with 3 bases of the junction left unmatched. This CDR3 reads CASSEGQAYNEQFF. DNA for the CDR3: TGTGCCAGCAGCGAGGGACAGGCGTACAATGAGCAGTTCTTC. Full variable domain (missing parts from reference TRBV9 and TRBJ2-1): DSGVTQTPKHLITATGQRVTLRCSPRSGDLSVYWYQQSLDQGLQFLIQYYNGEERAKGNILERFSAQQFPDLHSELNLSSLELGDSALYFCASSEGQAYNEQFFGPGTRLTVL.

The V gene is TRBV18, the J gene TRBJ2-6, with D perhaps TRBD2 (8 bases). Germline V lookup: CDR1 KGHSH, CDR2 LQKENI. The CDR3 sequence is 16 residues long. Trimming cost V 6 bases and J 5 bases, with 17 bases left between them. The CDR3 DNA follows: TGTGCCAGCTCCCCGACGGGAGGGGGCTGGGCCAACGTCCTGACTTTC. Amino acids: CASSPTGGGWANVLTF. Combining the CDR3 with reference TRBV18 and TRBJ2-6 gives the whole variable domain NAGVMQNPRHLVRRRGQEARLRCSPMKGHSHVYWYRQLPEEGLKFMVYLQKENIIDESGMPKERFSAEFPKEGPSILRIQQVVRGDSAAYFCASSPTGGGWANVLTFGAGSRLTVL.

There are a few counts of this clone. The chain employs TRBV19 and TRBJ2-1; weak D call: TRBD2 (5 bases). Germline V gene sequence: CDR1 LNHDA, CDR2 SQIVND (reference sequence). The CDR3 loop spans 12 amino acids. V dropped 7 bases and J dropped 9 bases, with 13 bases sitting between them. The DNA for the CDR3 is TGTGCCAGTATTCGGCGGGCCTCTGAGCAGTTCTTC. This gives the protein CASIRRASEQFF. Variable domain in full (rest from reference TRBV19 and TRBJ2-1): DGGITQSPKYLFRKEGQNVTLSCEQNLNHDAMYWYRQDPGQGLRLIYYSQIVNDFQKGDIAEGYSVSREKKESFPLTVTSAQKNPTAFYLCASIRRASEQFFGPGTRLTVL.

The gene calls are TRBV18 and TRBJ2-1; D possibly corresponds to TRBD1 (5 bases). The CDR3 totals 14 residues. Trimming stripped 3 bases from V and 6 bases from J, with 12 bases between. The germline V gene encodes CDR1 KGHSH and CDR2 LQKENI. In DNA, the CDR3 is TGTGCCAGCTCACCGGTAGGGGATTTCAATGAGCAGTTCTTC. As protein: CASSPVGDFNEQFF.